What follows are 16 T cell receptor beta chains derived from one specimen sequenced in a study of tumor and adjacent non-tumor tissue in lung cancer. No cell sorting was done before RNA was extracted from the tissue. Three rounds of nested PCR, following a modified ARM-PCR protocol, produced the TCRbeta library. TCRdb fed the multiplex PCR reads into MiXCR, producing one record per CDR3 protein. The sample shows about 85,000 distinct CDR3 sequences, approximately 57% of them seen only once. Sequenced input: lung tumor tissue. The receptors come from a man aged 70-80 years with non-small cell lung cancer.

This clonotype was observed at least ten times. The rearrangement uses TRBV14 and TRBJ2-2; D not resolved. The CDR3 spans 14 residues. V gave up 1 base and J gave up 3 bases, with 6 bases separating them. Germline CDR1 reads SGHDN; CDR2 reads FVKESK. CDR3 sequence: CASSQGIYTGELFF. The CDR3 DNA is TGTGCCAGCAGCCAAGGAATATACACCGGGGAGCTGTTTTTT.

This clonotype was counted ten times or more. This chain joins TRBV5-6 and TRBJ1-4; D may be TRBD1 (5 bases). The CDR3 length is 15 residues. Germline-derived CDR1 and CDR2 are SGHDT and YYEEEE. V lost 4 bases and J lost 7, with 17 bases in between. The CDR3 is CASSVTQAGSEKLFF. In DNA form, the CDR3 reads TGTGCCAGCAGCGTAACACAGGCTGGGAGTGAAAAACTGTTTTTT.

The chain joins TRBV18 to TRBJ1-2; the D gene is possibly TRBD1 (6 bases). CDR1 and CDR2 from the germline V gene are KGHSH and LQKENI. CDR3 length: 14 residues. Trimming left V 3 bases short and J 2 bases short, with 10 bases between. CDR3 region: CASSPKQGNYGYTF. The CDR3 DNA reads as TGTGCCAGCTCACCGAAACAGGGAAACTATGGCTACACCTTC.

This clonotype turned up a few times. A much larger clone is a single base away; this may be a read error. This sequence joins TRBV29-1 and TRBJ2-7; weak D call: TRBD1 (6 bases). Trimming left V 5 bases short and J 9 bases short, with 20 bases between. The germline CDR1 and CDR2 sequences are SQVTM and ANQGSEA. CDR3 length: 13 amino acids. CDR3 protein: CSVTGTTSGGQYF. CDR3 nucleotide sequence: TGCAGCGTTACCGGGACAACCAGCGGCGGGCAGTACTTC.

This clonotype showed up just once. Possible read error: a much larger clone is one base away. The chain is built from TRBV11-1 and TRBJ2-5, with 7 nucleotides matching TRBD2. The V and J ends lost 1 base and 2 bases, in that order; junction bases with no gene match: 7. There are 16 residues in the CDR3. Germline CDR1 reads SGHAT; CDR2 reads FQDESV (reference sequence). Written as DNA, the CDR3 is TGTGCCAGCAGCTTAGTCGGAGCGGGGACTCAAGAGACCCAGTACTTC. Its protein is CASSLVGAGTQETQYF. Variable domain in full (rest from reference TRBV11-1 and TRBJ2-5): EAEVAQSPRYKITEKSQAVAFWCDPISGHATLYWYRQILGQGPELLVQFQDESVVDDSQLPKDRFSAERLKGVDSTLKIQPAELGDSAMYLCASSLVGAGTQETQYFGPGTRLLVL.

With regard to this clonotype: The junction departs from germline at one end; a sequencing error may be responsible. The J gene is TRBJ1-6, the V gene TRBV5-1; weak D call: TRBD1 (6 bases). The germline gives CDR1 SGHRS, CDR2 YFSETQ. This CDR3 region has 14 residues. The CDR3 loop reads CASSFVAGVSPLHF. CDR3 in DNA: TGCGCGAGCAGCTTCGTGGCAGGGGTTTCACCCCTCCACTTT.

At least ten counts were recorded for this clonotype. The chain carries TRBV4-1 and TRBJ2-2; tentatively, D is TRBD1 (6 bases). Germline lookup yields CDR1 MGHRA and CDR2 YSYEKL. The CDR3 contains 14 residues. V lost 4 bases and J 4 bases, leaving 10 bases between the germline ends. Here the CDR3 DNA reads TGCGCCAGCAGCCGTGGACAGTTCACCGGGGAGCTGTTTTTT. Encoded protein: CASSRGQFTGELFF.

V usage is TRBV12-3 or TRBV12-4 and J usage is TRBJ1-1; no clear D gene. V was pared by 3 bases and J by 6 bases, with 11 bases between. This CDR3 spans 13 amino acids. In DNA, the CDR3 is TGTGCCAGCAGTTTGACGGAGCGGGCTGAAGCTTTCTTT. Translated, it gives CASSLTERAEAFF.

This clonotype is categorized as medium-sized (0.01 to 0.1%). This CDR3 reads CASSPTSGISYEQYF. As DNA, the CDR3 is TGCGCCAGCAGCCCTACTAGCGGTATCTCCTACGAGCAGTACTTC. The chain employs TRBV4-1 and TRBJ2-7; 8 positions agree with TRBD2. The V gene's germline CDR1 is MGHRA and CDR2 YSYEKL. J gave up 0 bases and V 4 bases, and 5 bases lay outside the gene matches. The CDR3 is 15 amino acids.

This clonotype has just a few counts. This rearrangement joins TRBV20-1 to TRBJ2-7; TRBD2 might be the D (5 bases). The CDR3 covers 18 residues. Germline V gives CDR1 DFQATT, CDR2 SNEGSKA (reference sequence). Trimming took off 0 bases at V and 4 bases at J, with 25 bases between the two ends. The CDR3 sequence is CSARDAFSAGGRLYEQYF. For the CDR3, the DNA is TGCAGTGCTAGAGATGCCTTCTCTGCTGGCGGAAGACTATACGAGCAGTACTTC.

A word on this clonotype: This is likely a read error, given that the CDR3 carries no conserved phenylalanine or tryptophan at its end. The V call is TRBV11-2, the J call TRBJ2-3; D may be TRBD1 (6 bases). Germline assignment: CDR1 SGHAT and CDR2 FQNNGV. This CDR3 has 16 residues. The CDR3 DNA reads TGTGCCAGCAGCTTAGGGGCAGGGGCCAGCATAGATACGCAGTATTTA. It codes for CASSLGAGASIDTQYL.

As for this clonotype: The junction departs from germline at one end; a sequencing error may be responsible. The J gene is TRBJ2-6, the V gene TRBV29-1; D remains ambiguous. Germline V gene sequence: CDR1 SQVTM, CDR2 ANQGSEA. The CDR3 consists of 14 residues. The CDR3 protein is CSVSDTPVANVLAF. CDR3 nucleotides: TGCAGTGTCTCTGACACCCCTGTGGCCAACGTCCTGGCTTTC.

This rearrangement joins TRBV28 to TRBJ2-1, with D perhaps matching TRBD2 (6 bases). The CDR3 has 16 residues. CDR1 and CDR2 (germline): MDHEN, SYDVKM. V was pared by 4 bases and J by 7 bases, with 20 bases between. The CDR3 region is CASSSREPPSGNEQFF. The CDR3 nucleotides are TGTGCCAGCAGTTCTCGGGAGCCCCCCTCGGGAAATGAGCAGTTCTTC.

A remark on this clonotype: Its ends do not fully match the called genes, so a read error is possible. The V and J genes are TRBV11-2 and TRBJ1-2, with D possibly being TRBD1 (5 bases). Germline assignment: CDR1 SGHAT and CDR2 FQNNGV. This CDR3 region has 13 residues. CDR3 DNA sequence: TGTGTCAGCAGCCAGGGCCAGGCTTATGGTTACACCTTC. Amino acid sequence: CVSSQGQAYGYTF.

The chain has TRBV6-1 and TRBJ2-7; no firm D call. The germline V gene has CDR1 MNHNS and CDR2 SASEGT. The CDR3 has 12 residues. The chain's CDR3 is CSKMTSLWEQYF. Here the CDR3 DNA reads TGTAGCAAGATGACAAGCCTTTGGGAGCAGTACTTC.

This clonotype was recorded at least ten times. The chain combines TRBV6-5 with TRBJ2-1; no definite D call. V shed 6 bases and J shed 0 bases, with 9 bases lying between them. This CDR3 is 14 amino acids long. Germline lookup yields CDR1 MNHEY and CDR2 SVGAGI. As DNA, the CDR3 is TGTGCCAGCAGCACACAACTCTCCTACAATGAGCAGTTCTTC. Translation: CASSTQLSYNEQFF.